These 21 T cell receptor beta chains were all obtained from the same sample, sequenced in a study of T cells in Graves' hyperthyroidism and ophthalmopathy. The source material, RNA transcripts, was used to amplify TCR beta CDR3 regions. A first-round RT-PCR of the TCR CDR3 used the HTBI primer set. TCRdb reanalysed the multiplex PCR reads using MiXCR and keeps one entry per CDR3 protein. The sample holds a few hundred thousand distinct CDR3 sequences; approximately 14% are singletons and the top ten take around 7.8%. The sample was blood. All receptors derive from a woman aged 25 to 45 with Graves' hyperthyroidism.

Only a few counts were recorded for this clonotype. The V gene is TRBV4-2, the J gene TRBJ1-5; D may be TRBD1 (5 bases). Germline assignment: CDR1 LGHNA and CDR2 YNFKEQ. V lost 0 bases and J 0 bases, leaving 15 bases between the germline ends. The CDR3 sequence is 18 residues long. Here the CDR3 reads CASSQDQGQGSSNQPQHF. The DNA of the CDR3 is TGTGCCAGCAGCCAAGATCAAGGGCAGGGATCTAGCAATCAGCCCCAGCATTTT.

This clonotype was counted ten times or more. The chain combines TRBV12-3 or TRBV12-4 with TRBJ1-1; 10 nucleotides match TRBD1. This CDR3 has 16 amino acids. Germline trimming cut 7 bases from V and 4 bases from J; bases unmatched to any gene: 12. The CDR3 loop is CASNGNRDRGGTEAFF. CDR3 bases: TGTGCCAGCAACGGAAACCGGGACAGGGGTGGCACTGAAGCTTTCTTT.

This clonotype was found many times. The V call is TRBV28, the J call TRBJ2-7, with D perhaps matching TRBD1 (5 bases). Germline-derived CDR1 and CDR2 are MDHEN and SYDVKM. The germline V and J ends were trimmed by 6 bases and 3 bases, with 15 bases remaining between them. The CDR3 contains 14 residues. This chain's CDR3 is CASSRTTDLYEQYF. CDR3 in DNA: TGTGCCAGCAGCCGCACGACAGACCTCTACGAGCAGTACTTC. The variable domain in full, with the rest retrieved from reference TRBV28 and TRBJ2-7, is DVKVTQSSRYLVKRTGEKVFLECVQDMDHENMFWYRQDPGLGLRLIYFSYDVKMKEKGDIPEGYSVSREKKERFSLILESASTNQTSMYLCASSRTTDLYEQYFGPGTRLTVT.

This clonotype was counted at least ten times. The CDR3 nucleotides are TGTGCCAGCAGCGTCGCCTCGTATAACAATGAGCAGTTCTTC. Encoded protein: CASSVASYNNEQFF. The chain employs TRBV9 and TRBJ2-1; D is unresolved. The CDR3 totals 14 residues. Germline lookup yields CDR1 SGDLS and CDR2 YYNGEE. Trimming stripped 2 bases from V and 5 bases from J, with 11 bases between.

This clonotype came up many times. The gene calls are TRBV14 and TRBJ2-1, with a tentative D call TRBD2 (6 bases). The length of the CDR3 is 14 residues. Trimming pared 7 bases from V and 5 bases from J, leaving 15 bases between. CDR1 and CDR2 from the germline V gene are SGHDN and FVKESK. The CDR3 DNA reads TGTGCCAGCAACGTAGCGGCGGGGAACAATGAGCAGTTCTTC. As protein: CASNVAAGNNEQFF. The full variable domain, in which reference TRBV14 and TRBJ2-1 provide the parts outside the CDR3, is EAGVTQFPSHSVIEKGQTVTLRCDPISGHDNLYWYRRVMGKEIKFLLHFVKESKQDESGMPNNRFLAERTGGTYSTLKVQPAELEDSGVYFCASNVAAGNNEQFFGPGTRLTVL.

This clonotype was picked up many times. The chain recombines TRBV6-5 with TRBJ2-1, with D maybe TRBD2 (6 bases). This CDR3 is 24 amino acids long. V was trimmed by 1 base and J by 5 bases, leaving 39 bases between them. From germline, CDR1 is MNHEY and CDR2 SVGAGI. The CDR3 spells CASSYFFPGRTTTRDGGKDNEQFF. CDR3 DNA sequence: TGTGCCAGCAGTTACTTTTTCCCCGGTCGGACTACCACGAGGGACGGCGGCAAAGACAATGAGCAGTTCTTC.

This clonotype was detected ten times or more. The chain links TRBV28 to TRBJ1-5; D is undetermined. Germline V gene lookup returns CDR1 MDHEN and CDR2 SYDVKM. The germline V and J ends were trimmed by 5 bases and 0 bases, with 14 bases remaining between them. The CDR3 contains 16 residues. The CDR3 bases are TGTGCCAGCAGTGTTGACTTGCTAGGTAGCAATCAGCCCCAGCATTTT. As protein: CASSVDLLGSNQPQHF.

This clonotype has at least ten counts. The chain carries TRBV7-8 and TRBJ2-7; tentatively, D is TRBD2 (5 bases). CDR3 length: 13 residues. From germline, CDR1 is SGHVS and CDR2 FQNEAQ. Trimming stripped 2 bases from V and 2 bases from J, with 7 bases between. This chain's CDR3 is CASSLRGTYEQYF. The CDR3 nucleotides read TGTGCCAGCAGCTTACGAGGGACCTACGAGCAGTACTTC.

Ten or more counts support this clonotype. The gene calls are TRBV3-1 and TRBJ2-3; D possibly corresponds to TRBD1 (5 bases). CDR1 is LGHDT and CDR2 is YNNKEL in the germline V gene (reference sequence). V lost 0 bases and J 6 bases, leaving 7 bases between the germline ends. This CDR3 has 13 amino acids. The CDR3 region has the DNA TGTGCCAGCAGCCAAGATGCAGGGGATACGCAGTATTTT. It is translated as CASSQDAGDTQYF.

This clonotype was seen ten or more times. The rearrangement uses TRBV2 and TRBJ2-5, with TRBD2 matching over 7 bases. CDR3 length equals 15 residues. CDR1 and CDR2 from the germline V gene are SNHLY and FYNNEI. V was clipped by 5 bases and J by 3 bases; unmatched bases: 9. The DNA for the CDR3 is TGTGCCAGCAGTCCCCAAGCTACTAGCGAAGAGACCCAGTACTTC. It encodes CASSPQATSEETQYF.

This clonotype was recorded at least ten times. This chain joins TRBV29-1 and TRBJ1-2; D is perhaps TRBD1 (6 bases). V was pared by 1 base and J by 4 bases, with 10 bases between. Germline V CDR1 and CDR2: SQVTM, ANQGSEA. This CDR3 comprises 13 residues. In nucleotides, the CDR3 is TGCAGCGTTGAAGGTTTGGACAGCTATGGCTACACCTTC. As protein: CSVEGLDSYGYTF.

The table lists this clonotype with many counts. The chain links TRBV7-9 to TRBJ1-1; D is unclear. V was clipped by 2 bases and J by 7 bases, with 8 bases between them. CDR1 is SEHNR, CDR2 FQNEAQ, per germline (reference sequence). The CDR3 runs 12 residues. CDR3 in DNA: TGTGCCAGCAGCTTATTGGGTGATGAAGCTTTCTTT. Its translation is CASSLLGDEAFF.

In its sample, this clonotype was seen a few times. V usage is TRBV20-1 and J usage is TRBJ2-1; D might be TRBD1 (7 bases). Trimming left V 8 bases short and J 5 bases short, with 16 bases between. CDR3 size: 13 residues. Germline V lookup: CDR1 DFQATT, CDR2 SNEGSKA (reference sequence). The CDR3 nucleotides read TGCAGTCCCCAGGGGGGTCCCAACAATGAGCAGTTCTTC. Its protein is CSPQGGPNNEQFF.

This clonotype came up many times. This rearrangement joins TRBV7-2 to TRBJ2-7, with D maybe TRBD2 (6 bases). Germline CDR1 SGHTA, CDR2 FQGNSA. V was clipped by 3 bases and J by 0 bases, with 9 bases between them. This CDR3 has 14 residues. The CDR3 reads CASSFPGDSYEQYF. CDR3 nucleotide sequence: TGTGCCAGCAGCTTTCCGGGAGACTCCTACGAGCAGTACTTC.

This clonotype was detected ten times or more. This chain uses TRBV6-1 with TRBJ2-3; 11 nucleotides line up with TRBD2. The CDR3 loop spans 17 amino acids. Trimming cost V 3 bases and J 4 bases; bases outside gene matches: 9. CDR1 and CDR2 from the germline V gene are MNHNS and SASEGT. In nucleotides, the CDR3 is TGTGCCAGCAGTGACTCCTTAGCGGGAGGGCCCGCAGATACGCAGTATTTT. Protein: CASSDSLAGGPADTQYF.

The chain has TRBV7-3 and TRBJ2-7; TRBD2 aligns across 7 bases. The CDR3 extends over 17 amino acids. In germline, CDR1 is SGHTA, CDR2 FQGTGA. V was pared by 2 bases and J by 2 bases, with 12 bases of the junction left unmatched. The CDR3 is CASSLLPPEREPYEQYF. CDR3 coding DNA: TGTGCCAGCAGCTTACTCCCTCCGGAGCGGGAACCCTACGAGCAGTACTTC.

The sample holds many counts of this clonotype. CDR3 protein: CASSYSGGPYEQYF. Here the CDR3 DNA reads TGTGCCAGCAGTTACTCGGGGGGGCCCTACGAGCAGTACTTC. The chain links TRBV6-5 to TRBJ2-7, with D maybe TRBD2 (7 bases). V dropped 0 bases and J dropped 2 bases, with 8 bases sitting between them. CDR3 length: 14 residues. Germline-derived CDR1 and CDR2 are MNHEY and SVGAGI.

This clonotype was detected ten times or more. The rearrangement joins TRBV28 to TRBJ1-1; no firm D call. Trimming removed 4 bases from V and 7 bases from J, with 7 bases in between. The CDR3 contains 11 residues. Germline CDR1 reads MDHEN; CDR2 reads SYDVKM. CDR3 bases: TGTGCCAGCAGTTCTGTCAGTGAAGCTTTCTTT. The encoded protein is CASSSVSEAFF.

Many counts were recorded for this clonotype. The chain joins TRBV12-3 or TRBV12-4 to TRBJ2-7; D might be TRBD1 (6 bases). This CDR3 has 14 amino acids. Deletions cut 5 bases from V and 2 bases from J, with 13 bases between. The CDR3 sequence: CASSVQGSTYEQYF. CDR3 nucleotides: TGTGCCAGCAGTGTCCAGGGGAGCACCTACGAGCAGTACTTC.

This clonotype was picked up many times. The V and J genes are TRBV6-1 and TRBJ1-2; D is possibly TRBD1 (6 bases). Trimming shortened V by 5 bases and J by 7 bases, and 11 bases separated the two germline ends. CDR1 and CDR2 from the germline V gene are MNHNS and SASEGT. CDR3 length equals 12 residues. CDR3 sequence: CASSRGGFGYTF. In DNA form, the CDR3 reads TGTGCCAGCAGTCGGGGGGGCTTTGGCTACACCTTC.

The chain uses TRBV7-3 and TRBJ2-3; 11 bases line up with TRBD2. After removal of 5 bases from V and 3 bases from J, the junction contained 7 bases not matched to a gene. The CDR3 totals 16 residues. Germline lookup yields CDR1 SGHTA and CDR2 FQGTGA. CDR3 bases: TGTGCCAGCAGCCAACTCCTAGCGGGAGGAACAGATACGCAGTATTTT. Translation gives CASSQLLAGGTDTQYF.